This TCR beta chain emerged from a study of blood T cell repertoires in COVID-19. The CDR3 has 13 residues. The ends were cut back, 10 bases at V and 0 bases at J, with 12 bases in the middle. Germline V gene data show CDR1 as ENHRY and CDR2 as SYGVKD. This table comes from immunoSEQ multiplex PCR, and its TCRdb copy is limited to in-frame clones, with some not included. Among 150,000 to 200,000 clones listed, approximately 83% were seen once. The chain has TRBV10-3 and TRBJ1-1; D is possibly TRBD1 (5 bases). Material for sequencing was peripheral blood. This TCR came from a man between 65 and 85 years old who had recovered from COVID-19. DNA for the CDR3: TGTGCCACTCAGCTGGGGCTGAACACTGAAGCTTTCTTT. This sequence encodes CATQLGLNTEAFF.